The entry below gives a single TCR beta chain sequence along with its context. Its antigen remains unidentified. Within one base of it there is no much larger clone, and no base qualities were kept. The data derive from a study of blood T cell repertoires in COVID-19 (TCRdb year 2020). Concerning the study at large: The collaborator samples originated in the United States, Italy and Spain and spanned the acute and convalescent phases of COVID-19. The material from the prospective study consisted of cDNA or gDNA derived from T cells, B-cell-depleted T cells, or PBMCs. Deeply sampled blood TCRbeta repertoires from subjects exposed to, actively infected with, or recovered from COVID-19 were included in the dataset. A freely available public database, intended as a resource for researchers studying the immune response to SARS-CoV-2, is where the repertoires were released. Samples came from the ongoing ImmuneRACE study (first 160 participants) plus 1,254 subjects from 6 global collaborators. A de-identified subject ID, COVID-19 status, age in years and sex were almost always included in the sample metadata. HLA class I and class II types, where available, came from metadata supplied by the sample provider rather than from assay-based typing.

TCRbeta CDR3 regions were amplified from genomic DNA by means of the immunoSEQ Assay, a bias-controlled multiplex PCR. The paper's processing steps were these. The number of nucleated cells in each sample was estimated from the amplification of reference gene primers within the assay. To quantify the absolute abundance of each unique TCRbeta CDR3 rearrangement, sequence reads were collapsed and filtered. Productive Simpson clonality was computed per sample as the square root of Simpson's diversity index over productive rearrangements. TCRdb limited this immuneACCESS table to in-frame rearrangements with V and J called. A share of clones is missing; checked studies link under half to unresolved V genes, and the rest is unexplained. That table gives V, J and clone size, and the DNA gave D and trimming. Present in this sample are more than 95,000 clones, roughly 84% of which were seen just once. Roughly 6% of the sample comes from the top ten.

Counted from cysteine to phenylalanine, this CDR3 has 16 amino acids. The read is trimmed to its CDR3 DNA, 48 bases read in frame from base 1. Here V drops 6 bases and J drops 4 bases, and the junction holds 11 bases not matched to any gene. CDR1 MNHNY and CDR2 SVGAGI are derived from the germline V gene (reference sequence). The collaborating institutions used their own protocols to collect whole blood in K2EDTA tubes. For TCRbeta analysis, collaborators shipped samples in one of three forms: frozen whole blood, isolated PBMCs, or DNA extracted from either of those sample types. Broader findings and caveats from the paper: The quantity of clinical and demographic metadata differed by source and by participant and was supplied without curation.

In this chain, TRBV6-6 is recombined with TRBJ2-3, with 9 junctional bases fitting TRBD1. Sequencing was performed on peripheral blood. This TCR derives from a human donor in a cohort sampled during active COVID-19. Here the CDR3 is given as CASSLHPGQGSDTQYF. The base sequence is TGTGCCAGCAGCCTCCACCCGGGACAGGGCTCAGATACGCAGTATTTT.